This TCR beta chain was found in a study of T cell repertoires in cytomegalovirus infection. Study summary: Public TCR beta signatures provided an indication of both CMV infection and a matching HLA type. The study, taken as a whole, reports: CMV-specific TCR beta clonotypes restricted by HLA-C dominated the ex vivo response. The cumulative frequency of public TCR beta families identified carriers of CMV plus the relevant HLA.

Looked up from germline, CDR1 is KGHSH and CDR2 is LQKENI. V was cut by 0 bases and J by 1 base, with 16 bases left in between. The CDR3 runs 17 residues. TCRdb reprocessed the reads with MiXCR, giving one entry per CDR3 protein. The repertoire holds some 700,000 distinct CDR3 sequences, with roughly a third as singletons. The table lists this clonotype with a few counts. What it recognizes is unknown. The origin of this receptor is a human donor in good health (CMV status not recorded). Some clones in this sample may be carry-over from other donors' samples. This specimen was cultured PBMCs, taken from culture after CMV antigen stimulation. V usage is TRBV18 and J usage is TRBJ2-7; D may match TRBD1 or TRBD2 (5 bases each). CDR3 loop: CASSPPLGTPGSYEQYF. CDR3 nucleotide sequence: TGTGCCAGCTCACCACCTCTCGGGACGCCGGGTTCCTACGAGCAGTACTTC.